The source of this T cell receptor (beta chain) is a study of beta chain features in type 1 diabetes. Study information: Healthy donors resembled patients in age, gender and cell yields.

Trimming at V came to 4 bases and at J to 0 bases, leaving 5 bases not matched to a gene. Per the germline V gene, CDR1 is MNHNY and CDR2 is SVGAGI (reference sequence). CDR3 length: 15 residues. Investigators reverse transcribed all isolated RNA, so they sequenced expressed TCRB transcripts. Repertoires were generated with immunoSEQ multiplex PCR, while TCRdb's copy carries only in-frame clones and drops some. This sample has fewer than 350,000 clones, with 15% to 20% found just once. Source material: naive CD4+ T cells from blood. The receptor was isolated from a woman aged 18 to 35 in good health. V is TRBV6-6 and J is TRBJ2-7; TRBD1 matches at 8 bases. The CDR3: CASSSTGVSSYEQYF. The CDR3, as DNA: TGTGCCAGCAGTTCGACAGGGGTGAGCTCCTACGAGCAGTACTTC.